This record looks at one T cell receptor (beta chain) sequence and its context. Its target is unknown. Germline-derived CDR1 and CDR2 are SGHNT and YENEEA. V was clipped by 5 bases and J by 0 bases, with 14 bases between them. The CDR3 sequence is 16 residues long. Method: immunoSEQ multiplex PCR; TCRdb's copy keeps in-frame clones and lacks some. Here the sample spans around 2,500 clones, 28% being singletons. This entry comes from a study of T cells in localized non-small cell lung cancer. The study's findings and limits: Uninvolved adjacent lung had more T cell clonality than any other tissue, topping tumor.

Here the sequenced sample was lung tumor tissue, taken before any cancer treatment. This chain joins TRBV11-3 and TRBJ1-3; D is perhaps TRBD1 (6 bases). This sequence was found in a male donor at least 60 years old with stage III squamous cell lung carcinoma. The CDR3 region has the DNA TGTGCCAGCAGCCGAAGGGACACCTACTCTGGAAACACCATATATTTT. Protein: CASSRRDTYSGNTIYF. The variable domain in full, completed from reference TRBV11-3 and TRBJ1-3, reads EAGVVQSPRYKIIEKKQPVAFWCNPISGHNTLYWYLQNLGQGPELLIRYENEEAVDDSQLPKDRFSAERLKGVDSTLKIQPAELGDSAVYLCASSRRDTYSGNTIYFGEGSWLTVV.